This entry is about one TCR beta chain. Germline CDR1 SGHDT, CDR2 YYEEEE. The CDR3 extends over 15 amino acids. The ends lost 1 base at V and 3 bases at J; junction bases unmatched: 4. These data belong to a study of OX40 agonist ivuxolimab in advanced cancers. The table came from immunoSEQ multiplex PCR; TCRdb's copy has only in-frame clones and leaves some out. The data contain tens of thousands of clones, more than 70% of them singletons. Here the sequenced sample was CD4+ or CD8+ T cells sorted from blood, taken in a trial of the OX40 agonist ivuxolimab. V is TRBV5-6 and J is TRBJ2-1, with TRBD1 matching 7 bases. This sequence originates from an adult with an advanced solid tumor such as melanoma, head and neck, liver or kidney cancer. The CDR3 DNA is TGTGCCAGCAGCTTGACAGGGGTGAGCTACAATGAGCAGTTCTTC. Translating it yields CASSLTGVSYNEQFF.